What follows describes a single T cell receptor (beta chain). The data were taken from a study of blood T cell repertoires in COVID-19. The wider study: Acute and convalescent COVID-19 samples came from the United States, Italy and Spain. PBMCs, B-cell-depleted T cells, or T cells provided the cDNA or gDNA that made up the material.

The CDR3 has 20 residues. The germline gives CDR1 SGHNT, CDR2 YENEEA. V gave up 0 bases and J gave up 0 bases; unmatched junction bases: 6. Under the authors' procedure: Amplifying reference gene primers gave estimates of nucleated cell counts. Repertoires were generated with immunoSEQ multiplex PCR, while TCRdb's copy carries only in-frame clones and drops some. V and J calls and clone size are copied from that table; D and trimming were computed from the DNA. The sample consists of 81,000 or so clones, about 85% of them appearing once. Material for sequencing was peripheral blood. This chain uses TRBV11-3 with TRBJ2-2, with TRBD2 matching over 14 bases. The TCR originated in a woman aged 65 to 85 with active or convalescent COVID-19. The CDR3 protein is CASSLDYGLAGGSNTGELFF. The DNA of the CDR3 is TGTGCCAGCAGCTTAGATTACGGACTAGCGGGGGGCTCGAACACCGGGGAGCTGTTTTTT.